The source of this T cell receptor (beta chain) is a study of shared clonotypes between healthy human individuals. Only CD45RO-negative cells positively selected for CCR7 counted as naive CD8 cells, so terminally differentiated effector memory CD45RA+ cells were excluded. Of note for this clone: The antigen is undetermined.

Study-wide results and limits: Naive subsets generally exceeded memory subsets in estimated richness.

CDR3 length equals 17 residues. Germline CDR1 reads SEHNR; CDR2 reads FQNEAQ (reference sequence). V dropped 5 bases and J dropped 0 bases, with 16 bases sitting between them. Data came from immunoSEQ multiplex PCR; TCRdb stores just in-frame clones and leaves some out. The table has about 2 million clones, approximately 94% seen once. Sequenced: naive CD8+ T cells sorted from blood. The chain recombines TRBV7-9 with TRBJ2-2; TRBD1 is a possible D gene (6 bases). This TCR was recovered from a young man in good health. Written as DNA, the CDR3 is TGTGCCAGCAGCAATCCGCCGGGACAACCGAACACCGGGGAGCTGTTTTTT. Translated, it gives CASSNPPGQPNTGELFF.